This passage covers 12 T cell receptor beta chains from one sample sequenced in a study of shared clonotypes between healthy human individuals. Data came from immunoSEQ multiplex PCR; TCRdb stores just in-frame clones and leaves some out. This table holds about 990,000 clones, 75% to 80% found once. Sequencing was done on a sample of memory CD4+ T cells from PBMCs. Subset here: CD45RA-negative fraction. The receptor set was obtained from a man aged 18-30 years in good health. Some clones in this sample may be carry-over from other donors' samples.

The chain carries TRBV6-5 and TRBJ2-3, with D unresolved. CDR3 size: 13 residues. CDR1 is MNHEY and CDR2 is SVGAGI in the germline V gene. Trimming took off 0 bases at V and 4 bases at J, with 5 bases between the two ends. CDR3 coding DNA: TGTGCCAGCAGTTACTCGAACGCAGATACGCAGTATTTT. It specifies CASSYSNADTQYF.

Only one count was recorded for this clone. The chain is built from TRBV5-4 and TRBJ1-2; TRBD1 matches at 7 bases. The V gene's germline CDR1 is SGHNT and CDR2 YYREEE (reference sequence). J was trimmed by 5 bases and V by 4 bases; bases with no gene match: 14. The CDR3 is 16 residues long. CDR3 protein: CASSLHKGQSNYGYTF. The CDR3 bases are TGTGCCAGCAGCCTTCACAAGGGACAGAGTAATTATGGCTACACCTTC.

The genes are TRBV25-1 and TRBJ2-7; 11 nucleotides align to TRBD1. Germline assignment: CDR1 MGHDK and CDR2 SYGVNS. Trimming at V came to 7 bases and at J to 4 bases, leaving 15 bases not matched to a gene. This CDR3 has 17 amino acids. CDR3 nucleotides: TGTGCCAGCACCCCGGAGGCGGGACAGGGGGATCTATACGAGCAGTACTTC. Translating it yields CASTPEAGQGDLYEQYF.

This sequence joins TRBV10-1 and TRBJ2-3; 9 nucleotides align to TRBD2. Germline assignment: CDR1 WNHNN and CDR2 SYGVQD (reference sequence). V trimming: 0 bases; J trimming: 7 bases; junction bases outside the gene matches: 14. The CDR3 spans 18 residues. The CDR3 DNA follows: TGCGCCAGCAGTGAGTCGATTTGGGCTAGCGGGACCGACCATACGCAGTATTTT. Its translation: CASSESIWASGTDHTQYF.

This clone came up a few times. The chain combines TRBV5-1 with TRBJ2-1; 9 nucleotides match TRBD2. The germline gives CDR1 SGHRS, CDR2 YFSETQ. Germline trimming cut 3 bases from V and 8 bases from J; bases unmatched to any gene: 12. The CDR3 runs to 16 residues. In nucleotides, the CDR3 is TGCGCCAGCAGCTGGACCGGGACTAGCCGTCCAGATGAGCAGTTCTTC. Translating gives CASSWTGTSRPDEQFF.

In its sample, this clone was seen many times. CDR3 in amino acids: CASSKSGTGANVLTF. In nucleotides, the CDR3 is TGTGCCAGCAGTAAAAGCGGGACTGGGGCCAACGTCCTGACTTTC. This sequence joins TRBV2 and TRBJ2-6; 7 bases fit TRBD2. Germline CDR1 is SNHLY and CDR2 is FYNNEI. With V trimmed by 5 bases and J by 2 bases, 3 bases remained unmatched. This CDR3 spans 15 amino acids.

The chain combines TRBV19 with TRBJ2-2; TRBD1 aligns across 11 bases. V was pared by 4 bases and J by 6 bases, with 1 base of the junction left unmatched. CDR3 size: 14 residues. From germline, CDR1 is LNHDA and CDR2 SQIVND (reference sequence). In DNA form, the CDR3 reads TGTGCCAGTAGTACGGGACAGGGGGCCGGGGAGCTGTTTTTT. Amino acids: CASSTGQGAGELFF. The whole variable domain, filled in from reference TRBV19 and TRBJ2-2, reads DGGITQSPKYLFRKEGQNVTLSCEQNLNHDAMYWYRQDPGQGLRLIYYSQIVNDFQKGDIAEGYSVSREKKESFPLTVTSAQKNPTAFYLCASSTGQGAGELFFGEGSRLTVL.

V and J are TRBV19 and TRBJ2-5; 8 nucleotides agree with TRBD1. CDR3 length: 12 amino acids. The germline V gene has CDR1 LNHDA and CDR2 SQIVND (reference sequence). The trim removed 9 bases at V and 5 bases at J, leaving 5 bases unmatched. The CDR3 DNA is TGTGCCAGCTCGACAGGGGTGGAGACCCAGTACTTC. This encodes CASSTGVETQYF.

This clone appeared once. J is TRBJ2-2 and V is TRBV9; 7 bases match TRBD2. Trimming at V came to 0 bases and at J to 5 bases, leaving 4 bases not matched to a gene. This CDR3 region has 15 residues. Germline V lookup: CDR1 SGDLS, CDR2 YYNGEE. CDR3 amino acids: CASSVEGLPTGELFF. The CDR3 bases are TGTGCCAGCAGCGTAGAGGGACTACCTACCGGGGAGCTGTTTTTT.

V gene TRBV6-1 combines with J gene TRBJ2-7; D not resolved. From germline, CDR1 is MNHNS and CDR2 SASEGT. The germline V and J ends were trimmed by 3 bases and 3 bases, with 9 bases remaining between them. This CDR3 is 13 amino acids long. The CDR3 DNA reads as TGTGCCAGCAGTGATAACCCCGGCTACGAGCAGTACTTC. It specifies CASSDNPGYEQYF.

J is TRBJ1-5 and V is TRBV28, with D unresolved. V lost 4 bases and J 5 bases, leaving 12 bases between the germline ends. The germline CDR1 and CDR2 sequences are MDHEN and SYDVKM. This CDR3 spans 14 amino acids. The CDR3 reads CASSSNRYYQPQHF. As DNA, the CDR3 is TGTGCCAGCAGTTCCAACCGCTACTATCAGCCCCAGCATTTT.

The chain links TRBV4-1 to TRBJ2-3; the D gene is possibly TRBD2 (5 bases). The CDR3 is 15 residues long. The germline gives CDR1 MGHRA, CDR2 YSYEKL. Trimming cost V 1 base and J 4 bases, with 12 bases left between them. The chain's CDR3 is CASSQVSNGADTQYF. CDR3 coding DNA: TGCGCCAGCAGCCAAGTCTCTAACGGGGCAGATACGCAGTATTTT.